This TCR beta chain was captured by sequencing in a study of blood T cells in healthy people across ages. Details on this clonotype: The junction differs from germline at one of its ends, possibly a read error.

Sample-barcoded 5' priming and a J-beta primer mix drove a second PCR of roughly 6 to 12 cycles. One entry per CDR3 protein results from TCRdb running MiXCR on the 5' RACE reads. This sample has roughly 1.6 million distinct CDR3 sequences, with around 35% found just once. The CDR3 consists of 16 residues. Germline V gene sequence: CDR1 MGHRA, CDR2 YSYEKL. The source material was blood. This TCR derives from a woman aged 25 to 45 in good health. V is TRBV4-1 and J is TRBJ2-1; 16 bases agree with TRBD2. In DNA, the CDR3 is TGCGCCAACAGCCAAGATGGGGGACTAGCGGGGGGGTCGAAGTTCTTC. Encoded protein: CANSQDGGLAGGSKFF.